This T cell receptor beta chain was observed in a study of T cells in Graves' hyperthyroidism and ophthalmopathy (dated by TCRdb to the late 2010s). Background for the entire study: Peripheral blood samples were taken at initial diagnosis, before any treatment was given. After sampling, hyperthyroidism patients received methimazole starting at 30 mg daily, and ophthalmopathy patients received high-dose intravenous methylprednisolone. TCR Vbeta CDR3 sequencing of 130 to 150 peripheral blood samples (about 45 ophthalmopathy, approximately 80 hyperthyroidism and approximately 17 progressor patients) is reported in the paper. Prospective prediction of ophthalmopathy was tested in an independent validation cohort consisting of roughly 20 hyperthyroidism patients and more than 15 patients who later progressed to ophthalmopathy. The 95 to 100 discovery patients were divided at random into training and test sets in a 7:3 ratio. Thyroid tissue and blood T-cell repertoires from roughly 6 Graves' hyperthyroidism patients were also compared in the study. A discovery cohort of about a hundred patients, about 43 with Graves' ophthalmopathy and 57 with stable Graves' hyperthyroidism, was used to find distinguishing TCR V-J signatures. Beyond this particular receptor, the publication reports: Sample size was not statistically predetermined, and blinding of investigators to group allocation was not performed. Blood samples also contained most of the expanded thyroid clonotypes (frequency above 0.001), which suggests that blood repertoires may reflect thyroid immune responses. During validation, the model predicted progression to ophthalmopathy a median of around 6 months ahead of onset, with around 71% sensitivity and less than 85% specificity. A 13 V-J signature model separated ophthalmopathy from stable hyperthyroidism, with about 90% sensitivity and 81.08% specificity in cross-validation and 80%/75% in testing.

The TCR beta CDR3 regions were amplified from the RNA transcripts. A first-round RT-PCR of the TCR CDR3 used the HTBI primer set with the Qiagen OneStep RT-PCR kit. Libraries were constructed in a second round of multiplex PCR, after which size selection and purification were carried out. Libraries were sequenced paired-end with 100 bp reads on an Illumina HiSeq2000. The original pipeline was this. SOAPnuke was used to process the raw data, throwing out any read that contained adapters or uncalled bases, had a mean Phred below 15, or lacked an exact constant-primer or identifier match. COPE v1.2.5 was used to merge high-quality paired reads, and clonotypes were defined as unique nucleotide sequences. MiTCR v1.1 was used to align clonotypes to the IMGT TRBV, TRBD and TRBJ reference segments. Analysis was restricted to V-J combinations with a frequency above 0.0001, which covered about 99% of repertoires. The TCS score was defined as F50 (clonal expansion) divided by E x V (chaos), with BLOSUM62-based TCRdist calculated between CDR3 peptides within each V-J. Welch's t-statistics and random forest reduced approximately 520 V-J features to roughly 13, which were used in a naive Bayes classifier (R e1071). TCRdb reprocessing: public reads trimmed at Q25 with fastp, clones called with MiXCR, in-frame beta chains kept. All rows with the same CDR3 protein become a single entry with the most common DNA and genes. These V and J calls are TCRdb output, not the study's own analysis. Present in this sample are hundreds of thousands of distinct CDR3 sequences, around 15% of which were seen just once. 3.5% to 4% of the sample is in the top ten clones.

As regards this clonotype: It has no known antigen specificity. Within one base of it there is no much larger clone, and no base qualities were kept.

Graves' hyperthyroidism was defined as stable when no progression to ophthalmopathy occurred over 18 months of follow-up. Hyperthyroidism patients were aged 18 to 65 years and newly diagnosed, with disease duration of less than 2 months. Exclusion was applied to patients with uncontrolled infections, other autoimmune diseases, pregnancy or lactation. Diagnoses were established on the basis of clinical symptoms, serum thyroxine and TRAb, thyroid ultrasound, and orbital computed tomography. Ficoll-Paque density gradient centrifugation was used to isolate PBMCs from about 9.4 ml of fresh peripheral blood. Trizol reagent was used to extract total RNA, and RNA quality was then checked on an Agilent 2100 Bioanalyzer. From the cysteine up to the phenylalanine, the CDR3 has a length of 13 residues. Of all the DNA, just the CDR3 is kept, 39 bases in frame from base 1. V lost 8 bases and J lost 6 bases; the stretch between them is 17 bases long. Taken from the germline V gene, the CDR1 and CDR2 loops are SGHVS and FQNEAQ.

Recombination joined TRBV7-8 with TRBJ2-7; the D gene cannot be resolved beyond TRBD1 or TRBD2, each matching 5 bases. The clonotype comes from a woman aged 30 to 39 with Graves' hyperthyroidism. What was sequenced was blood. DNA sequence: TGTGCCAGCGGGAGCAGGGTATTGGGCGAGCAGTACTTC. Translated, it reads CASGSRVLGEQYF.